This TCR beta chain was identified in a study of shared clonotypes between healthy human individuals. Study conclusions and caveats: Read depth was anticipated to influence clonotype sharing among donors. At large depth, rarefaction still showed sorted-subset sequencing to be incomplete. Memory subsets had estimated richness that was generally smaller than that of naive subsets.

The table came from immunoSEQ multiplex PCR; TCRdb's copy has only in-frame clones and leaves some out. This repertoire shows about 1.5 million clones, around 98% found once; its top ten account for roughly 0.42%. Concerning this clone itself: Its target is not known.

Sequenced: naive CD4+ T cells sorted from blood. Subset noted: CD45RA+ positively selected. The clonotype comes from a young man in good health.

Here the CDR3 reads CASSSYRDRYPYEQYF. The CDR3 region has the DNA TGTGCCAGCAGCAGCTACCGGGACAGGTACCCATACGAGCAGTACTTC. The chain recombines TRBV21-1 with TRBJ2-7; the table assigns TRBD1, which was not confirmed against the DNA. TRBV21-1 is annotated as a pseudogene. This CDR3 contains 16 residues.